A selection of T cell receptor beta chains follows, all from one sample in a study of T cell responses to AZD1222 COVID-19 vaccine. The assay was immunoSEQ multiplex PCR, and TCRdb's table has in-frame clones only and misses some. The data contain under 150,000 clones, around 90% of them singletons. The specimen comprised peripheral blood, sampled 28 days after the second AZD1222 dose. The receptors here all came from an adult who received the AZD1222 COVID-19 vaccine. Both conserved end residues are part of each CDR3. A D gene is named only where the DNA matches it firmly. Size tells how often a clone was seen (once, few, many) or the class of an expanded clone, and some rows leave it out.

j_call | clone_size | v_call | d_call | cdr3_nt | cdr3_aa
TRBJ1-4 | - | TRBV28 | TRBD1 | TGTGCCAGCAGTTTATGGGGACAGGGGACGCTCGAAAAACTGTTTTTT | CASSLWGQGTLEKLFF
TRBJ2-4 | - | TRBV7-2 | - | TGTGCCAGCAGCTTAGCGGCCCCACGGGCCAAAAACATTCAGTACTTC | CASSLAAPRAKNIQYF
TRBJ1-2 | - | TRBV30 | - | TGTGCCTGGAGACCCAGTAACTATGGCTACACCTTC | CAWRPSNYGYTF
TRBJ1-1 | - | TRBV27 | TRBD1 | TGTGCCAGCAGTTTAATAGGGGGCGGTATCACTGAAGCTTTCTTT | CASSLIGGGITEAFF
TRBJ1-2 | few | TRBV6-1 | TRBD1 | TGTGCCAGCAGTGAAGCGCACTTGGACAGGGGGAATGGCTACACCTTC | CASSEAHLDRGNGYTF
TRBJ1-2 | - | TRBV21-1 | - | TGTGCCGGCGTGAAGACGAGGGATAACTATGGCTACACCTTC | CAGVKTRDNYGYTF
TRBJ2-7 | - | TRBV9 | TRBD1 | TGTGCCAGCAGCGGGACAGGGGCCTACGAGCAGTACTTC | CASSGTGAYEQYF
TRBJ1-6 | - | TRBV4-1 | TRBD1 | TGCGCCAGCAGCCAGGGGGACAGTAATTCACCCCTCCACTTT | CASSQGDSNSPLHF
TRBJ1-4 | - | TRBV19 | - | TGTGCCAGTAGTGAACAGGTGACTGAAAAACTGTTTTTT | CASSEQVTEKLFF
TRBJ1-1 | - | TRBV19 | - | TGTGCCAGTACTCCGGACAGATGGGGGACTGAAGCTTTCTTT | CASTPDRWGTEAFF
TRBJ2-3 | - | TRBV15 | - | TGTGCCACCAGCAGAGTTGCGCTTGCTAGCACAGATACGCAGTATTTT | CATSRVALASTDTQYF
TRBJ1-2 | - | TRBV6-1 | - | TGTGCCAGCAGTGAAGGGTCGGGATTCGGCTACACCTTC | CASSEGSGFGYTF
TRBJ2-1 | - | TRBV29-1 | TRBD1 | TGCAGCGTTAGAGCCGGGACAGGTCACAATGAGCAGTTCTTC | CSVRAGTGHNEQFF
TRBJ2-5 | few | TRBV7-9 | TRBD2 | TGTGCCAGCAGCTTATCCCCTGGACCGGGGGGGACCCAGTACTTC | CASSLSPGPGGTQYF
TRBJ1-1 | - | TRBV28 | - | TGTGCCAGCAGTCCCATCAGGTGGTTAGTTGAAGCTTTCTTT | CASSPIRWLVEAFF
TRBJ1-2 | - | TRBV27 | - | TGTGCCAGCAGTTTATCTAAGGGGGGGTTAAGTGACTACACCTTC | CASSLSKGGLSDYTF
TRBJ2-6 | - | TRBV2 | - | TGTGCCGGCAACACGCCACTAGGGGCCGGGGCCAACGTCCTGACTTTC | CAGNTPLGAGANVLTF
TRBJ2-7 | few | TRBV7-9 | - | TGTGCCAGCAGCTTACAAACCTACGAGCAGTACTTC | CASSLQTYEQYF
TRBJ1-1 | - | TRBV6-6 | - | TGTGCCAGCAGTCTCGGGACGGTGAGTGCTTTCTTT | CASSLGTVSAFF
TRBJ1-2 | once | TRBV5-1 | TRBD1 | TGCGCCAGCAGCTCGGGACAGGACGTAGGCTACACCTTC | CASSSGQDVGYTF
TRBJ1-1 | - | TRBV6-7 | - | TGTGCCAGCACCTACTGTTGGGACACTGAAGCTTTCTTT | CASTYCWDTEAFF
TRBJ2-1 | - | TRBV28 | - | TGTGCCAGCAGCGGCGGGACCTCCTACAATGAGCAGTTCTTC | CASSGGTSYNEQFF
TRBJ2-5 | - | TRBV10-1 | - | TGCGCCAGCAGTGAGTCGGCGGGGCAAGAGACCCAGTACTTC | CASSESAGQETQYF
TRBJ2-2 | - | TRBV5-6 | - | TGTGCCAGCAGCTTGGCCGCCCGGAACACCGGGGAGCTGTTTTTT | CASSLAARNTGELFF
TRBJ1-4 | - | TRBV3-1/TRBV3-2 | TRBD1 | TGTGCCAGCAGCCTGACAGGGTCTAATGAAAAACTGTTTTTT | CASSLTGSNEKLFF
TRBJ2-1 | - | TRBV18 | TRBD2 | TGTGCCAGCTCACCCCCAGGGACTAGCGGGGGTCATTCCTACAATGAGCAGTTCTTC | CASSPPGTSGGHSYNEQFF
TRBJ2-4 | - | TRBV28 | - | TGTGCCAGCAGCCCCCAGGATTTTGCAGCCAAAAACATTCAGTACTTC | CASSPQDFAAKNIQYF
TRBJ2-7 | - | TRBV11-2 | TRBD1 | TGTGCCAGCAGCACCCGACAGGGGGCCTACGAGCAGTACTTC | CASSTRQGAYEQYF
TRBJ2-7 | - | TRBV18 | TRBD2 | TGTGCCAGCCGTCCCGGGACTAGCGGGAGGGCTTACGAGCAGTACTTC | CASRPGTSGRAYEQYF
TRBJ2-4 | - | TRBV7-3 | TRBD2 | TGTGCCATCCCGCCCCCAGGGACTAGTGGATACATTCAGTACTTC | CAIPPPGTSGYIQYF
TRBJ2-2 | - | TRBV9 | TRBD2 | TGTGCCAGCAGCGTAGCGGGGGGCACCGGGGAGCTGTTTTTT | CASSVAGGTGELFF
TRBJ1-2 | - | TRBV28 | - | TGTGCCAGCAGTTTAGTGCGGAGCCCTGTATATGGCTACACCTTC | CASSLVRSPVYGYTF
TRBJ2-5 | - | TRBV3-1/TRBV3-2 | - | TGTGCCAGCAGCCAAGTTCTCACAGGGCAAGAGACCCAGTACTTC | CASSQVLTGQETQYF
TRBJ1-4 | once | TRBV28 | - | TGTGCCAGCAGTTTATTGGAGCCGAATGAAAAACTGTTTTTT | CASSLLEPNEKLFF
TRBJ1-2 | - | TRBV2 | - | TGTGCCAGCAGAGGGGATGACTATGGCTACACCTTC | CASRGDDYGYTF
TRBJ1-2 | - | TRBV5-4 | TRBD1 | TGTGCCAGCATCAGGACAGGCCTATACTATGGCTACACCTTC | CASIRTGLYYGYTF
TRBJ1-2 | - | TRBV5-1 | TRBD1 | TGCGCCAGCAGCTTTAATCAGGGGGCGAGCGGCTACACCTTC | CASSFNQGASGYTF
TRBJ2-7 | - | TRBV7-9 | - | TGTGCCAGCAGCCCCAGACTGGACACCTACGAGCAGTACTTC | CASSPRLDTYEQYF
TRBJ2-7 | - | TRBV28 | TRBD1 | TGTGCCAGCAGTTTCCCAGCTAGTGGGACAGTTAACGACGAGCAGTACTTC | CASSFPASGTVNDEQYF
TRBJ1-1 | - | TRBV29-1 | - | TGCAGCGTTGAGGTGACTGAAGCTTTCTTT | CSVEVTEAFF
TRBJ2-7 | - | TRBV7-2 | - | TGTGCCAGCAGCTTAAGGCAGGGACTGGCCTACGAGCAGTACTTC | CASSLRQGLAYEQYF
TRBJ1-1 | - | TRBV28 | - | TGTGCCAGCAGTCTGGTAGTTCCGAACACTGAAGCTTTCTTT | CASSLVVPNTEAFF
TRBJ2-7 | - | TRBV27 | TRBD2 | TGTGCCAGCAGTTACAGCCTAGCGGGGGCCTACGAGCAGTACTTC | CASSYSLAGAYEQYF
TRBJ2-7 | few | TRBV30 | TRBD2 | TGTGCCTGGAGCCCCACGCCCGGACTAGGGTCGGTCGAGCAGTACTTC | CAWSPTPGLGSVEQYF
TRBJ2-3 | - | TRBV5-1 | TRBD1 | TGCGCCAGCAGCTTGGCGACAGGGGGATCAGATACGCAGTATTTT | CASSLATGGSDTQYF
TRBJ2-7 | - | TRBV11-2 | TRBD1 | TGTGCCAGCAGCCTTCGGGACAGGGGAAGAGGCGAGCAGTACTTC | CASSLRDRGRGEQYF
TRBJ1-5 | - | TRBV15 | - | TGTGCCACCAGCACAGTTGACCAGGGGCTGAATCAGCCCCAGCATTTT | CATSTVDQGLNQPQHF
TRBJ2-1 | - | TRBV29-1 | - | TGCAGCGCCCTTGTCGCCCCCCAGGGAACGGGGTACAATGAGCAGTTCTTC | CSALVAPQGTGYNEQFF
TRBJ2-5 | - | TRBV6-6 | - | TGTGCCAGCAGCCCCCAGGCGGGGGAGACCCAGTACTTC | CASSPQAGETQYF
TRBJ1-2 | - | TRBV27 | TRBD1 | TGTGCCAGCAGTTCCCGCTCCGGGACAGGGGGCCTATTGGGTGGCTACACCTTC | CASSSRSGTGGLLGGYTF
TRBJ1-2 | - | TRBV12-5 | TRBD1 | TGTGCTAGTGGTTTGGCCCTAGGGGGACAGGATGGCTACACCTTC | CASGLALGGQDGYTF
TRBJ1-2 | - | TRBV12-5 | TRBD1 | TGTGCTAGTGGTTTGGGGGGACAGGGCCGACTATATGGCTACACCTTC | CASGLGGQGRLYGYTF
TRBJ2-1 | - | TRBV9 | - | TGTGCCAGCAGCGTAGACGGGGTCCCCTACAATGAGCAGTTCTTC | CASSVDGVPYNEQFF
TRBJ1-6 | - | TRBV5-1 | - | TGCGCCAGCAGCTTAACAGGGATGCAGTATAATTCACCCCTCCACTTT | CASSLTGMQYNSPLHF
TRBJ1-2 | - | TRBV28 | - | TGTGCCAGCAGTAGCCAGGCAGGCAACTATGGCTACACCTTC | CASSSQAGNYGYTF
TRBJ1-1 | - | TRBV30 | - | TGTGCCTGGAGTGAGTCCCTGAACACTGAAGCTTTCTTT | CAWSESLNTEAFF
TRBJ1-2 | - | TRBV19 | TRBD1 | TGTGCCAGTAGTGCGGGACAGGGCTACTATGGCTACACCTTC | CASSAGQGYYGYTF
TRBJ1-6 | - | TRBV2 | - | TGTGCCAGCAGTGAAGAAGGTTCCAGGGTTAATTCACCCCTCCACTTT | CASSEEGSRVNSPLHF
TRBJ2-7 | - | TRBV20-1 | - | TGCAGTGCTGTCCTCCTCGAGCAGTACTTC | CSAVLLEQYF